This T cell receptor beta chain came from a study of CD8 T cells in Susac syndrome (dated by TCRdb to about 2019). Regarding the complete study: Repertoire sequencing was used to test whether CD8+ T cell activation and differentiation in Susac syndrome was antigen driven. Broader findings and caveats from the paper: The study acknowledged that relatively few individuals were included in the TCR sequencing and HLA analysis.

Remarks on this clonotype: This receptor's antigen is unknown. No qualities accompany the bases; no much larger clone lies one base away.

The CDR3 has 12 amino acids, counting the end cysteine and phenylalanine. The read is trimmed to its CDR3 DNA, 36 bases read in frame from base 1. V trim: 4 bases; J trim: 3 bases; unmatched bases: 2. CDR1 SQVTM and CDR2 ANQGSEA were looked up in the germline V gene. Peripheral blood CD8+ and CD4+ T cells from healthy donors, Susac syndrome patients and multiple sclerosis patients were profiled using high-throughput TCR beta sequencing. The multiple sclerosis controls were treatment-naive patients whose relapsing-remitting disease, either stable or active, fulfilled the revised McDonald criteria. Bulk CD8+ and CD4+ T cells were purified magnetically by negative isolation, whereas CD8+ TEMRA cells were enriched by FACS. Blood was collected in EDTA tubes and processed within 24 hours, with PBMCs isolated through density gradient centrifugation. PBMCs intended for TCR sequencing were cryopreserved in liquid nitrogen and thawed later in a water bath at 37 degrees C. The sorted or isolated CD4+, CD8+ and CD8+ TEMRA cells had a purity of 90% or higher.

RNA was extracted with the RNeasy kit and 0.5 to 1 ug was reverse transcribed using random hexamers. The immunoSEQ multiplex PCR assay, which covers 54 Vbeta and 13 Jbeta segments, was used to amplify TCR beta CDR3 regions. To correct PCR amplification bias, a synthetic template baseline was used for both primer optimization and computational correction. The source study handled its data this way. Reads were assigned to V, D and J genes according to IMGT and analyzed in immunoSEQ Analyzer, with only productive sequences retained. Clonality was calculated as one minus the Shannon entropy normalized by log2 of the number of productive unique sequences. For each patient and control, public and private clones were evaluated among the 100 most prevalent clones. Clones were defined as Susac-specific if absent from the healthy and MS cohorts, from around 1,000 published viral clones and from other ImmuneACCESS disease sequences. The raw public data were reprocessed by TCRdb itself: fastp quality trimming at Q25, MiXCR clonotype calling, in-frame beta chains only. Rows merge per CDR3 protein into single entries with the most common DNA and genes. TCRdb's processing, not the authors' own work, is the source of the V and J calls. The sample records about 200,000 distinct CDR3 sequences, 85% to 95% of which are singletons. Of the sample, just over 0.08% is held by the ten largest clones.

The source is a human donor with multiple sclerosis. The rearrangement combines TRBV29-1 with TRBJ2-5, with 7 middle bases fitting TRBD2. Material: CD4+ T cells from PBMCs. The CDR3 region has the sequence CSVVGGEETQYF. The DNA reads TGCAGCGTTGTGGGAGGGGAAGAGACCCAGTACTTC.